This TCR beta chain was identified in a study of sequential checkpoint blockade in melanoma. Study-wide background: Maintenance nivolumab came after either treatment sequence.

Only in-frame clones appear in the TCRdb table, and some are missing; sequencing was by immunoSEQ multiplex PCR. The table shows 25,000 to 35,000 clones, with about 88% occurring only once. V trimming: 3 bases; J trimming: 8 bases; junction bases outside the gene matches: 5. Germline CDR1 is LGHNA and CDR2 is YNFKEQ. The CDR3 is made up of 13 amino acids. Specified treatment: randomized to nivolumab then ipilimumab (arm A) or the reverse (arm B). The input for sequencing was CD8+ T cells sorted from blood (inferred from file names), taken from a patient given nivolumab and ipilimumab in sequence. This chain uses TRBV4-2 with TRBJ1-1; 8 bases agree with TRBD1. This sequence originates from a human donor with melanoma. The CDR3 nucleotides are TGTGCCAGCAGCCATCAGGGACAGGAAGAAGCTTTCTTT. Translation gives CASSHQGQEEAFF.